The clone carrying this T cell receptor (beta chain) was picked up a small number of times. The entry originates in a study of cytomegalovirus exposure and HLA in healthy donors. 60 Vbeta and 13 Jbeta primers were used in PCR. The assay was immunoSEQ multiplex PCR, and TCRdb's table has in-frame clones only and misses some. Of some 140,000 clones in the sample, 65% to 80% are singletons; the top ten hold less than 1.5%. Trimming left V 1 base short and J 0 bases short, with 10 bases between. Germline V gene lookup returns CDR1 MDHEN and CDR2 SYDVKM. The CDR3 length is 16 residues. The V call is TRBV28, the J call TRBJ2-4; D possibly corresponds to TRBD1 (5 bases). This receptor was taken from a male donor in good health and CMV-seropositive. The sample comprised PBMCs. In DNA, the CDR3 is TGTGCCAGCAGTTTATTGGACATGGAAGCCAAAAACATTCAGTACTTC. Translation gives CASSLLDMEAKNIQYF.